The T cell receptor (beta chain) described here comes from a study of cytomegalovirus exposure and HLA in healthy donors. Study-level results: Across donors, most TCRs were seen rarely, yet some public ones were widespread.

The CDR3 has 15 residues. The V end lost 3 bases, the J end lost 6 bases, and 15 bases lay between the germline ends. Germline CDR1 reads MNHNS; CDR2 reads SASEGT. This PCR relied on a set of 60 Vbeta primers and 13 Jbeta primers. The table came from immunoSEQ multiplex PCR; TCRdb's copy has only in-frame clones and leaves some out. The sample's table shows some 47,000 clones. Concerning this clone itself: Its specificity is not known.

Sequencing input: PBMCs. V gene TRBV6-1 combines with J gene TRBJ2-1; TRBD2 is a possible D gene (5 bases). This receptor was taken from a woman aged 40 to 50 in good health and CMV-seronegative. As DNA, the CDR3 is TGTGCCAGCAGTGATTCTCGGGGTCCCAGCAATGAGCAGTTCTTC. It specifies CASSDSRGPSNEQFF.